One and the same sample provided the 23 T cell receptor beta chains below, sequenced in a study. Via MiXCR, TCRdb re-called the 5' RACE reads, giving one row per CDR3 protein. The table shows about 54,000 distinct CDR3 sequences, with about 15% occurring only once. Sequencing was performed on naive CD4+ T cells sorted from blood. Subset given: naive CD4+ T cells, CD4+CD45RA+CD25-. These receptors were collected from a female donor with breast cancer.

This clonotype showed up many times. The gene calls are TRBV4-1 and TRBJ2-1, with 13 bases aligning to TRBD2. This CDR3 region has 15 residues. CDR1 is MGHRA and CDR2 is YSYEKL in the germline V gene. The V gene end was trimmed by 4 bases and the J gene end by 6 bases; junction bases not matched to a gene: 3. The CDR3 loop is CASSPGLAGANEQFF. For the CDR3, the DNA is TGCGCCAGCAGCCCCGGACTAGCGGGAGCCAATGAGCAGTTCTTC.

This clonotype showed up just a few times. The chain couples TRBV4-1 to TRBJ1-6; 11 bases line up with TRBD1. J gave up 10 bases and V 1 base, and 0 bases lay outside the gene matches. The CDR3 length is 14 residues. In germline, CDR1 is MGHRA, CDR2 YSYEKL. The CDR3 region is CASSQGDRGSPLHF. The DNA for the CDR3 is TGCGCCAGCAGCCAAGGGGACAGGGGGTCACCCCTCCACTTT.

This clonotype was observed a handful of times. The chain recombines TRBV7-8 with TRBJ2-1; D is unclear. Germline values: CDR1 SGHVS, CDR2 FQNEAQ. The length of the CDR3 is 16 residues. Trimming cost V 3 bases and J 0 bases, with 12 bases left between them. The CDR3 spells CASSLSAPSSYNEQFF. CDR3 sequence (DNA): TGTGCCAGCAGCTTGTCTGCGCCTAGCTCCTACAATGAGCAGTTCTTC. The entire variable domain, with the rest obtained from reference TRBV7-8 and TRBJ2-1, is as follows: GAGVSQSPRYKVAKRGQDVALRCDPISGHVSLFWYQQALGQGPEFLTYFQNEAQLDKSGLPSDRFFAERPEGSVSTLKIQRTQQEDSAVYLCASSLSAPSSYNEQFFGPGTRLTVL.

Turning to this clonotype: A read error may produce the germline difference seen at one junction end. J is TRBJ2-1 and V is TRBV12-5; tentatively, D is TRBD1 or TRBD2 (5 bases each). The CDR3 consists of 15 residues. CDR1 LGHNT and CDR2 FRNRAP come from the germline V gene. The CDR3 sequence is CASGSSRDPYNVQFF. CDR3 nucleotide sequence: TGTGCTAGTGGTTCATCCCGGGACCCCTACAATGTGCAGTTCTTC.

Only a few counts were recorded for this clonotype. The chain employs TRBV5-1 and TRBJ1-1; D possibly corresponds to TRBD1 (6 bases). V was clipped by 3 bases and J by 5 bases, with 17 bases between them. The CDR3 sequence is 15 residues long. Germline CDR1 is SGHRS and CDR2 is YFSETQ. DNA of the CDR3: TGCGCCAGCAGCTCCCGGGACTTAACAGGGACTGAAGCTTTCTTT. Its protein product is CASSSRDLTGTEAFF.

The genes are TRBV4-1 and TRBJ1-6; 8 nucleotides line up with TRBD1. V lost 8 bases and J lost 5; bases outside the gene matches: 14. CDR1 and CDR2 from the germline V gene are MGHRA and YSYEKL. The CDR3 is 17 amino acids. The CDR3 is CASHRTGGLGNNSPLHF. The DNA for the CDR3 is TGCGCCAGCCACCGTACAGGGGGACTTGGAAATAATTCACCCCTCCACTTT.

The rearrangement uses TRBV15 and TRBJ2-5, with D possibly matching TRBD2 (5 bases). There are 15 residues in the CDR3. Germline V gives CDR1 LNHNV, CDR2 YYDKDF (reference sequence). Trimming cost V 6 bases and J 2 bases, with 16 bases left between them. This CDR3 is CATSRLRRKQETQYF. For the CDR3, the DNA is TGTGCCACCAGTCGCCTTCGGAGGAAACAAGAGACCCAGTACTTC.

This chain joins TRBV7-9 and TRBJ2-3; D gene ambiguous. V lost 5 bases and J lost 2, with 8 bases in between. Germline loops: CDR1 SEHNR, CDR2 FQNEAQ (reference sequence). This CDR3 spans 13 amino acids. CDR3 residues: CASSPSTTDTQYF. The CDR3 DNA follows: TGTGCCAGCAGCCCGTCGACCACAGATACGCAGTATTTT.

The V gene is TRBV20-1, the J gene TRBJ2-1; D is unresolved. V was trimmed by 3 bases and J by 6 bases, leaving 15 bases between them. The V gene's germline CDR1 is DFQATT and CDR2 SNEGSKA (reference sequence). This CDR3 region has 14 residues. CDR3 protein: CSASQVGLPNEQFF. CDR3 DNA: TGCAGTGCTAGTCAGGTCGGCCTCCCCAATGAGCAGTTCTTC.

The V and J genes are TRBV7-9 and TRBJ1-4; TRBD1 agrees at 8 bases. From germline, CDR1 is SEHNR and CDR2 FQNEAQ (reference sequence). J lost 6 bases, V lost 2 bases, and 5 bases had no gene match. The CDR3 loop spans 15 amino acids. The CDR3 loop reads CASSLIRGLDEKLFF. The CDR3 DNA is TGTGCCAGCAGCTTAATCAGGGGGCTTGATGAAAAACTGTTTTTT.

Concerning this clonotype itself: This may stem from a read error, because a much larger clone lies one nucleotide away. The chain joins TRBV7-9 to TRBJ1-1; D gene uncertain. CDR3 size: 12 residues. V dropped 3 bases and J dropped 1 base, with 3 bases sitting between them. Per the germline V gene, CDR1 is SEHNR and CDR2 is FQNEAQ (reference sequence). This CDR3 reads CASSFSNTEAFF. Here the CDR3 DNA reads TGTGCCAGCAGCTTCTCGAACACTGAAGCTTTCTTT.

This clonotype has at least ten counts. The rearrangement joins TRBV6-2 or TRBV6-3 to TRBJ2-1; 8 bases are shared with TRBD2. V lost 2 bases, J lost 8 bases, and 11 bases stayed unmatched. The CDR3 consists of 16 residues. From germline, CDR1 is MNHEY and CDR2 SVGEGT. CDR3 amino acids: CASSYGLAGGIYEQFF. In DNA form, the CDR3 reads TGTGCCAGCAGTTACGGGTTGGCGGGAGGAATTTATGAGCAGTTCTTC.

The gene calls are TRBV3-1 and TRBJ2-6; D is ambiguous. Germline V gene data show CDR1 as LGHDT and CDR2 as YNNKEL (reference sequence). Deletions cut 3 bases from V and 4 bases from J, with 16 bases between. The CDR3 totals 17 residues. The CDR3 DNA follows: TGTGCCAGCAGCCATATACTTGGGGATACCGGGGCCAACGTCCTGACTTTC. This sequence encodes CASSHILGDTGANVLTF.

A remark on this clonotype: A much larger clone is a single base away; this may be a read error. The rearrangement joins TRBV7-6 to TRBJ1-1, with D unclear. The V gene lost 1 base and the J gene lost 3 bases, with 6 bases spanning the gap. Germline V gene lookup returns CDR1 SGHVS and CDR2 FNYEAQ. The CDR3 is 13 amino acids. This CDR3 is CASSLEQDTEAFF. The CDR3 DNA is TGTGCCAGCAGCTTAGAGCAGGACACTGAAGCTTTCTTT.

This chain links TRBV7-9 with TRBJ1-6; 7 positions agree with TRBD1. Germline assignment: CDR1 SEHNR and CDR2 FQNEAQ (reference sequence). This CDR3 comprises 14 residues. After removal of 3 bases from V and 7 bases from J, the junction contained 3 bases not matched to a gene. The CDR3 loop is CASSFGTENSPLHF. For the CDR3, the DNA is TGTGCCAGCAGCTTCGGGACAGAGAATTCACCCCTCCACTTT.

Ten or more counts support this clonotype. The genes are TRBV7-2 and TRBJ2-5; D is perhaps TRBD1 or TRBD2 (5 bases each). Looked up from germline, CDR1 is SGHTA and CDR2 is FQGNSA. The CDR3 has 13 amino acids. Trimming left V 5 bases short and J 7 bases short, with 14 bases between. CDR3: CASSPTGGRTQYF. CDR3 DNA: TGTGCCAGCAGCCCGACTGGGGGTAGGACCCAGTACTTC.

A few counts support this clonotype. The CDR3 DNA reads TGCAGTGCCCGGCGTGAGGGGCCCAACCTCGACCTCCGGGGGCCTAACTATGGCTACACCTTC. Protein sequence: CSARREGPNLDLRGPNYGYTF. The chain employs TRBV20-1 and TRBJ1-2; D may be TRBD1 (6 bases). V shed 6 bases and J shed 0 bases, with 35 bases lying between them. The CDR3 covers 21 residues. Per the germline V gene, CDR1 is DFQATT and CDR2 is SNEGSKA (reference sequence).

This clonotype was seen only a few times. V is TRBV6-1 and J is TRBJ2-1, with 11 nucleotides matching TRBD2. The CDR3 runs 15 residues. Losses at the gene ends were 6 bases for V and 4 bases for J; bases not matched to a gene: 5. CDR1 is MNHNS and CDR2 is SASEGT in the germline V gene. The CDR3 reads CASRPGTSGYNEQFF. The CDR3 DNA sequence: TGTGCCAGCAGACCGGGGACTAGCGGTTACAATGAGCAGTTCTTC.

This clonotype has a count of ten or more. The V and J genes are TRBV20-1 and TRBJ1-1; the D is unclear. The CDR3 loop spans 10 amino acids. V lost 2 bases and J lost 5, with 3 bases in between. Germline V gene lookup returns CDR1 DFQATT and CDR2 SNEGSKA (reference sequence). The CDR3 loop is CSARWTEAFF. In nucleotides, the CDR3 is TGCAGTGCTAGATGGACTGAAGCTTTCTTT.

This clonotype was detected a few times. The CDR3 DNA reads TGTGCCAGCATGGACTCGACCCTAGGCCTTGAGGGTGGCTACACCTTC. Its translation is CASMDSTLGLEGGYTF. This chain uses TRBV25-1 with TRBJ1-2; D ambiguous. There are 16 residues in the CDR3. The germline CDR1 and CDR2 sequences are MGHDK and SYGVNS. With 7 bases removed from V and 7 bases from J, the gap between germline ends came to 25 bases.

This rearrangement joins TRBV7-2 to TRBJ1-3; no clear D. The germline V gene encodes CDR1 SGHTA and CDR2 FQGNSA. Trimming took 0 bases from V and 2 from J, leaving 11 bases between them. The CDR3 spans 16 residues. CDR3 region: CASSLAPNGAGNTIYF. CDR3 sequence (DNA): TGTGCCAGCAGCTTAGCCCCCAATGGGGCTGGAAACACCATATATTTT.

The chain has TRBV7-2 and TRBJ1-4, with 9 bases fitting TRBD1. There are 14 residues in the CDR3. V was pared by 7 bases and J by 10 bases, with 10 bases of the junction left unmatched. CDR1 and CDR2 (germline): SGHTA, FQGNSA. The CDR3 DNA reads TGTGCCAGCACCGAACGGACAGGGGCGGTAAAACTGTTTTTT. It codes for CASTERTGAVKLFF.

The chain couples TRBV6-5 to TRBJ1-1; D uncertain. Germline V gene data show CDR1 as MNHEY and CDR2 as SVGAGI. The CDR3 loop spans 12 amino acids. The V end lost 8 bases, the J end lost 4 bases, and 11 bases lay between the germline ends. The CDR3 reads CASGLRGTEAFF. CDR3 DNA: TGTGCCAGCGGTTTGAGAGGCACTGAAGCTTTCTTT.